Each of the 22 T cell receptor beta chains below was sequenced from the same sample in a study of T cell responses to AZD1222 COVID-19 vaccine. Clones were sequenced by immunoSEQ multiplex PCR, and TCRdb holds only the in-frame ones, with some missing. The data contain 100,000 to 150,000 clones, 88% of them singletons. This specimen consisted of peripheral blood, obtained on day 0 of AZD1222 vaccination. All receptors come from an adult in good health.

The chain couples TRBV11-3 to TRBJ2-3, with D possibly TRBD1 on 5 matching bases. The V gene lost 5 bases and the J gene lost 1 base, with 7 bases spanning the gap. CDR1 and CDR2 (germline): SGHNT, YENEEA. This CDR3 is built from 13 residues. CDR3 nucleotides: TGTGCCAGCAGCACCAGGGGCACAGATACGCAGTATTTT. The encoded protein is CASSTRGTDTQYF. The entire variable domain, with the rest obtained from reference TRBV11-3 and TRBJ2-3, is as follows: EAGVVQSPRYKIIEKKQPVAFWCNPISGHNTLYWYLQNLGQGPELLIRYENEEAVDDSQLPKDRFSAERLKGVDSTLKIQPAELGDSAVYLCASSTRGTDTQYFGPGTRLTVL.

The CDR3 DNA is TGCGCCAGCGCTAAGGAGAATTCCTACGAGCAGTACTTC. Translated, it gives CASAKENSYEQYF. V and J are TRBV5-1 and TRBJ2-7; D not resolved. This CDR3 comprises 13 residues. CDR1 and CDR2 from the germline V gene are SGHRS and YFSETQ. Trimming shortened V by 7 bases and J by 1 base, and 12 bases separated the two germline ends.

The chain employs TRBV3-1 (or the pseudogene TRBV3-2) and TRBJ2-2; 12 bases fit TRBD2. CDR1 and CDR2 (germline): LGHDT, YNNKEL (reference sequence). V lost 2 bases and J lost 2; bases outside the gene matches: 12. CDR3 length equals 20 residues. CDR3 nucleotide sequence: TGTGCCAGCAGCCAACGACTAGCGGGAGTTCAAACTTCAAACACCGGGGAGCTGTTTTTT. This codes for CASSQRLAGVQTSNTGELFF.

This rearrangement joins TRBV25-1 to TRBJ2-3; D ambiguous. Trimming shortened V by 6 bases and J by 3 bases, and 7 bases separated the two germline ends. Germline lookup yields CDR1 MGHDK and CDR2 SYGVNS. This CDR3 contains 12 residues. In nucleotides, the CDR3 is TGTGCCAGCAGGCCTAGTACAGATACGCAGTATTTT. This sequence encodes CASRPSTDTQYF.

The rearrangement joins TRBV12-3 or TRBV12-4 to TRBJ2-5; no clear D gene. The V end lost 4 bases, the J end lost 13 bases, and 19 bases lay between the germline ends. This CDR3 has 13 amino acids. CDR3 sequence reads: CASSSGPQGFRYF. The CDR3 nucleotides read TGTGCCAGCAGTTCCGGTCCCCAAGGGTTTCGGTACTTC.

The rearrangement uses TRBV5-4 and TRBJ2-7; TRBD2 is a possible D gene (5 bases). The germline V and J ends were trimmed by 4 bases and 5 bases, with 13 bases remaining between them. CDR3 length equals 13 residues. The V gene's germline CDR1 is SGHNT and CDR2 YYREEE (reference sequence). This chain's CDR3 is CASSPSGGNEQYF. The CDR3 coding sequence is TGTGCCAGCAGCCCCAGCGGTGGAAACGAGCAGTACTTC.

The chain is built from TRBV13 and TRBJ2-7; D perhaps matches TRBD1 (6 bases). CDR1 and CDR2 (germline): PRHDT, FYEKMQ (reference sequence). CDR3 size: 15 residues. V was trimmed by 4 bases and J by 6 bases, leaving 19 bases between them. The DNA for the CDR3 is TGTGCCAGCAGCTCAGAGGGCAGGGGAAATCGCGAGCAGTACTTC. Translation gives CASSSEGRGNREQYF.

The V and J genes are TRBV7-2 and TRBJ2-7; TRBD1 aligns across 8 bases. This CDR3 has 14 residues. After removal of 1 base from V and 5 bases from J, the junction contained 4 bases not matched to a gene. Germline V gene data show CDR1 as SGHTA and CDR2 as FQGNSA. CDR3 sequence reads: CASSLGQGYHEQYF. In DNA form, the CDR3 reads TGTGCCAGCAGCTTAGGACAGGGGTACCACGAGCAGTACTTC.

This chain connects TRBV4-1 to TRBJ2-5, with 11 positions matching TRBD2. V was pared by 1 base and J by 1 base, with 2 bases of the junction left unmatched. CDR3 size: 16 residues. Germline-derived CDR1 and CDR2 are MGHRA and YSYEKL. The CDR3 spells CASSQGLAGSQETQYF. Here the CDR3 DNA reads TGCGCCAGCAGCCAAGGACTAGCGGGGAGCCAAGAGACCCAGTACTTC.

This chain links TRBV7-3 with TRBJ2-2; 9 bases are shared with TRBD2. Germline V gene sequence: CDR1 SGHTA, CDR2 FQGTGA. The CDR3 totals 15 residues. The V gene end was trimmed by 8 bases and the J gene end by 7 bases; junction bases not matched to a gene: 11. As DNA, the CDR3 is TGTGCCAGCTCTGTGTTAGCGGGGGTAGGCGGGGAGCTGTTTTTT. This encodes CASSVLAGVGGELFF.

This clone was detected many times. The rearrangement links TRBV5-8 to TRBJ2-7; 12 bases are shared with TRBD1. In germline, CDR1 is SGHTS, CDR2 YDEGEE. The length of the CDR3 is 15 residues. Trimming removed 6 bases from V and 2 bases from J; junction bases left unmatched: 6. DNA for the CDR3: TGTGCCAGCATCCCCGGGACAGGGGGCGCCTACGAGCAGTACTTC. Protein: CASIPGTGGAYEQYF.

The chain couples TRBV18 to TRBJ1-3; possibly TRBD1 for D (5 bases). CDR3 size: 15 residues. CDR1 is KGHSH, CDR2 LQKENI, per germline. Trimming cost V 4 bases and J 1 base, with 11 bases left between them. This CDR3 is CASSQGHSSGNTIYF. The CDR3 nucleotides are TGTGCCAGCTCACAAGGACATTCATCTGGAAACACCATATATTTT.

This clone has just a few counts. The chain carries TRBV6-5 and TRBJ1-2, with TRBD1 identical over 8 bases. The J segment lost 6 bases and the V segment lost 7 bases, leaving 10 bases of the junction unmatched. This CDR3 has 14 residues. Germline values: CDR1 MNHEY, CDR2 SVGAGI. CDR3 amino acids: CASTADRVLNGYTF. CDR3 bases: TGTGCCAGCACCGCGGACAGGGTTCTGAATGGCTACACCTTC.

The chain is built from TRBV27 and TRBJ2-2; no reliable D call. The V and J ends lost 2 bases and 7 bases respectively, with 8 bases between them. The length of the CDR3 is 13 residues. Germline V gives CDR1 MNHEY, CDR2 SMNVEV (reference sequence). The CDR3 DNA is TGTGCCAGCAGTTTAAGCCCCTACGGGGAGCTGTTTTTT. Amino acids: CASSLSPYGELFF.

CDR3 protein: CASSSERGGYNEQFF. The CDR3 DNA reads as TGTGCCAGCAGTTCAGAGCGGGGGGGCTACAATGAGCAGTTCTTC. The chain uses TRBV6-2 or TRBV6-3 and TRBJ2-1; 10 nucleotides align to TRBD2. Looked up from germline, CDR1 is MNHEY and CDR2 is SVGEGT. The CDR3 covers 15 residues. V lost 4 bases, J lost 3 bases, and 3 bases stayed unmatched.

This clone was detected ten times or more. This sequence joins TRBV6-5 and TRBJ1-1, with 7 bases that match TRBD1. The CDR3 sequence is 12 residues long. Germline V gives CDR1 MNHEY, CDR2 SVGAGI. Losses at the gene ends were 6 bases for V and 11 bases for J; bases not matched to a gene: 9. The CDR3 reads CASRNDRDRAFF. Here the CDR3 DNA reads TGTGCCAGCAGAAACGACAGGGACCGCGCTTTCTTT.

The chain links TRBV7-2 to TRBJ2-7, with D possibly TRBD1 on 6 matching bases. Germline V gene lookup returns CDR1 SGHTA and CDR2 FQGNSA. Trimming took off 1 base at V and 6 bases at J, with 13 bases between the two ends. The CDR3 sequence is 14 residues long. In DNA form, the CDR3 reads TGTGCCAGCAGCTTAGACAGGGTTCGGGGCGAGCAGTACTTC. It is translated as CASSLDRVRGEQYF.

The rearrangement links TRBV6-4 to TRBJ2-2; D is unclear. The V gene lost 8 bases and the J gene lost 3 bases, with 10 bases spanning the gap. Germline lookup yields CDR1 MRHNA and CDR2 SNTAGT. The CDR3 has 13 residues. DNA for the CDR3: TGTGCCAGCTCCCTAGAGGACACCGGGGAGCTGTTTTTT. Encoded protein: CASSLEDTGELFF.

Comments on this clone: Here the CDR3 omits its conserved ending phenylalanine or tryptophan, so a read error is the likely source. The chain recombines TRBV5-1 with TRBJ2-7; TRBD2 might be the D (5 bases). V lost 4 bases, J lost 3 bases, and 8 bases lay in between. The CDR3 extends over 12 amino acids. Germline values: CDR1 SGHRS, CDR2 YFSETQ. Written as DNA, the CDR3 is TGCGCCAGCAGCCCGGGGTTCTACGAGCAGTACCTC. Translation gives CASSPGFYEQYL.

The V call is TRBV29-1, the J call TRBJ1-1, with a possible D match to TRBD1 (5 bases). Per germline, CDR1 SQVTM and CDR2 ANQGSEA. V shed 4 bases and J shed 5 bases, with 11 bases lying between them. CDR3 size: 12 residues. The CDR3, as DNA: TGCAGCGTTGGACAGCTGAGTACTGAAGCTTTCTTT. It is translated as CSVGQLSTEAFF.

The chain couples TRBV6-5 to TRBJ2-5, with 9 bases lining up with TRBD1. This CDR3 has 13 residues. Trimming took 6 bases from V and 2 from J; bases not matched to a gene: 1. The germline gives CDR1 MNHEY, CDR2 SVGAGI. The CDR3: CASSGTGQETQYF. As DNA, the CDR3 is TGTGCCAGCAGCGGGACAGGGCAAGAGACCCAGTACTTC.

The V gene is TRBV5-4, the J gene TRBJ2-7; D is unclear. Germline values: CDR1 SGHNT, CDR2 YYREEE (reference sequence). Trimming took 0 bases from V and 3 from J, leaving 13 bases between them. The CDR3 spans 15 residues. The CDR3 loop reads CASSLDLSSLYEQYF. The CDR3 nucleotides read TGTGCCAGCAGCTTGGATTTAAGTAGCCTCTACGAGCAGTACTTC.